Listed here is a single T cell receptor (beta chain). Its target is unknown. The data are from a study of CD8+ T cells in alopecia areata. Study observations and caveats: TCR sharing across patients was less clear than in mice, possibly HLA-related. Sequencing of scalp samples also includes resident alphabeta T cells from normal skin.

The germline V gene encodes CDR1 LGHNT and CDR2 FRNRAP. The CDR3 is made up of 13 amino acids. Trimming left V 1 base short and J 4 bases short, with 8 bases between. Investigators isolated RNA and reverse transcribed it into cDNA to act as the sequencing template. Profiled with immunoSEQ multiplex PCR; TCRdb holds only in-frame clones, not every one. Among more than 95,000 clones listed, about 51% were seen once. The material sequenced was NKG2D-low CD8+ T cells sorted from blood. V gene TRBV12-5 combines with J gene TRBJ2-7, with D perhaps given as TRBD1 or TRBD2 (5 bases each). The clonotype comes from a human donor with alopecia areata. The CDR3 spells CASGLAEGYEQYF. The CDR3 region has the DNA TGTGCTAGTGGTTTGGCCGAGGGGTACGAGCAGTACTTC.